These 31 T cell receptor beta chains were all obtained from the same sample, sequenced in a study of PD-1 blockade in classical Hodgkin lymphoma. Produced via immunoSEQ multiplex PCR; TCRdb's table is partial and in-frame only. The sample records 20,000 to 25,000 clones, 72% being singletons. Time point specified: cycle 4 day 1 (C4D1), after six to seven weeks of nivolumab. Each patient relapsed following autologous stem cell transplantation, and prior brentuximab vedotin exposure differed. Negative selection with magnetic separation was used to purify CD4+ T cells from thawed PBMCs. The sequencing used CD4+ T cells from blood, collected before the fourth cycle of nivolumab. The origin of the receptors is a human donor with classical Hodgkin lymphoma.

The genes are TRBV2 and TRBJ2-7, with D unresolved. Germline values: CDR1 SNHLY, CDR2 FYNNEI. Trimming pared 3 bases from V and 6 bases from J, leaving 6 bases between. The CDR3 is 11 residues long. CDR3 bases: TGTGCCAGCAGTGAGGTCGCCGAGCAGTACTTC. Translating it yields CASSEVAEQYF.

The chain couples TRBV19 to TRBJ1-1, with 8 bases that match TRBD1. The CDR3 length is 15 residues. Germline V gene lookup returns CDR1 LNHDA and CDR2 SQIVND (reference sequence). The V segment lost 6 bases and the J segment 1 base; nucleotides outside the gene matches: 7. CDR3 residues: CASRSPQGGNTEAFF. CDR3 DNA: TGTGCCAGTAGGTCCCCACAGGGGGGGAACACTGAAGCTTTCTTT. Combining the CDR3 with reference TRBV19 and TRBJ1-1 gives the whole variable domain DGGITQSPKYLFRKEGQNVTLSCEQNLNHDAMYWYRQDPGQGLRLIYYSQIVNDFQKGDIAEGYSVSREKKESFPLTVTSAQKNPTAFYLCASRSPQGGNTEAFFGQGTRLTVV.

This chain uses TRBV5-6 with TRBJ2-7; D is unresolved. There are 12 residues in the CDR3. Germline V gives CDR1 SGHDT, CDR2 YYEEEE. The germline V and J ends were trimmed by 0 bases and 4 bases, with 5 bases remaining between them. This CDR3 reads CASSLDEYEQYF. DNA for the CDR3: TGTGCCAGCAGCTTGGACGAGTACGAGCAGTACTTC.

This clone was detected only a few times. The CDR3 loop reads CASTIAGNYGYTF. DNA of the CDR3: TGTGCCAGCACCATTGCAGGGAACTATGGCTACACCTTC. The chain uses TRBV28 and TRBJ1-2, with D possibly being TRBD1 (5 bases). Deletions cut 7 bases from V and 2 bases from J, with 11 bases between. Germline CDR1 MDHEN, CDR2 SYDVKM. The CDR3 covers 13 residues.

This chain joins TRBV6-5 and TRBJ1-1, with 7 positions matching TRBD1. The CDR3 length is 16 residues. The junction had 6 bases not matched to a gene; V was cut back by 2 bases and J by 0 bases. CDR1 is MNHEY, CDR2 SVGAGI, per germline. The CDR3 region has the DNA TGTGCCAGCAGTTACACAGGGGTCGGGATGAACACTGAAGCTTTCTTT. Its protein is CASSYTGVGMNTEAFF.

CDR3 nucleotides: TGTGCCATCAGTGGGACAGGGCTCTACGAGCAGTACTTC. It translates to CAISGTGLYEQYF. The V call is TRBV10-3, the J call TRBJ2-7; TRBD1 aligns across 8 bases. This CDR3 spans 13 amino acids. V was pared by 4 bases and J by 3 bases, with 2 bases of the junction left unmatched. Germline CDR1 reads ENHRY; CDR2 reads SYGVKD.

This sequence joins TRBV7-6 and TRBJ1-5; D is unclear. V lost 6 bases, J lost 1 base, and 16 bases lay in between. The CDR3 extends over 16 amino acids. Germline V gives CDR1 SGHVS, CDR2 FNYEAQ. In nucleotides, the CDR3 is TGTGCCAGCAGTCTTAGTTCATCCACGAGCAATCAGCCCCAGCATTTT. This sequence encodes CASSLSSSTSNQPQHF.

The chain is built from TRBV11-3 and TRBJ2-7, with D possibly called TRBD1 or TRBD2 (5 bases each). The germline V and J ends were trimmed by 5 bases and 1 base, with 15 bases remaining between them. CDR3 length: 15 amino acids. Germline V CDR1 and CDR2: SGHNT, YENEEA. CDR3 sequence (DNA): TGTGCCAGCAGCAAAAAACCGGGACCTTCCTACGAGCAGTACTTC. Its protein is CASSKKPGPSYEQYF.

This chain uses TRBV6-5 with TRBJ1-1; TRBD1 is a possible D gene (5 bases). The V gene's germline CDR1 is MNHEY and CDR2 SVGAGI. Trimming stripped 0 bases from V and 0 bases from J, with 8 bases between. The CDR3 is 15 residues long. CDR3 DNA: TGTGCCAGCAGTTACTCGTCAGGGATGAACACTGAAGCTTTCTTT. Protein product: CASSYSSGMNTEAFF.

The chain couples TRBV7-2 to TRBJ2-7; 12 positions match TRBD1. Germline CDR1 reads SGHTA; CDR2 reads FQGNSA. The junction had 6 bases not matched to a gene; V was cut back by 5 bases and J by 7 bases. This CDR3 has 14 residues. DNA for the CDR3: TGTGCCAGCAGCAGAGGGACAGGGGGCCGGGAGCAGTACTTC. It codes for CASSRGTGGREQYF.

V and J are TRBV7-8 and TRBJ1-5; D not resolved. Trimming removed 1 base at V and 3 bases at J, with 16 bases between. Germline CDR1 reads SGHVS; CDR2 reads FQNEAQ. This CDR3 has 17 amino acids. The chain's CDR3 is CASSLGIEFRDNQPQHF. The CDR3 region has the DNA TGTGCCAGCAGCTTAGGAATAGAGTTTAGGGACAATCAGCCCCAGCATTTT.

Here the CDR3 reads CASRPTGSYEQYF. The CDR3 DNA reads TGTGCCAGCAGACCTACAGGGTCGTACGAGCAGTACTTC. This chain joins TRBV6-6 and TRBJ2-7, with D possibly TRBD1 on 6 matching bases. CDR3 length: 13 amino acids. V was cut by 6 bases and J by 4 bases, with 13 bases left in between. CDR1 and CDR2 (germline): MNHNY, SVGAGI (reference sequence).

This chain connects TRBV6-4 to TRBJ2-2, with D possibly matching TRBD1 (6 bases). Germline V gene data show CDR1 as MRHNA and CDR2 as SNTAGT. This CDR3 has 14 residues. Deletions cut 6 bases from V and 6 bases from J, with 14 bases between. DNA of the CDR3: TGTGCCAGCAGGGCGACAGGTCTAGCCGGGGAGCTGTTTTTT. Encoded protein: CASRATGLAGELFF.

The chain links TRBV5-6 to TRBJ1-4, with D possibly matching TRBD1 (5 bases). The CDR3 length is 15 residues. Trimming stripped 0 bases from V and 1 base from J, with 7 bases between. Germline lookup yields CDR1 SGHDT and CDR2 YYEEEE. The CDR3 spells CASSLVGQTNEKLFF. The CDR3 nucleotides read TGTGCCAGCAGCTTGGTGGGGCAAACTAATGAAAAACTGTTTTTT.

This chain uses TRBV11-2 with TRBJ2-3; D might be TRBD1 (5 bases). CDR1 is SGHAT, CDR2 FQNNGV, per germline. V lost 5 bases and J 0 bases, leaving 12 bases between the germline ends. CDR3 length: 15 residues. CDR3 sequence reads: CASSLWTSSTDTQYF. CDR3 sequence (DNA): TGTGCCAGCAGCCTCTGGACATCTAGCACAGATACGCAGTATTTT.

This chain uses TRBV28 with TRBJ1-4; 7 bases are a match to TRBD1. V lost 5 bases, J lost 7 bases, and 7 bases stayed unmatched. The CDR3 has 14 amino acids. The germline V gene encodes CDR1 MDHEN and CDR2 SYDVKM. The CDR3 region is CASSKNRGGEKLFF. CDR3 sequence (DNA): TGTGCCAGCAGTAAAAACAGGGGAGGTGAAAAACTGTTTTTT.

The J gene is TRBJ2-2, the V gene TRBV15; 8 positions match TRBD2. Germline V gene lookup returns CDR1 LNHNV and CDR2 YYDKDF (reference sequence). J gave up 1 base and V 1 base, and 2 bases lay outside the gene matches. This CDR3 comprises 16 residues. CDR3 coding DNA: TGTGCCACCAGCAGAGGTAGCGGGGTGAACACCGGGGAGCTGTTTTTT. It is translated as CATSRGSGVNTGELFF.

A few counts support this clone. The chain carries TRBV7-9 and TRBJ1-4; possibly TRBD1 for D (5 bases). Germline V gene sequence: CDR1 SEHNR, CDR2 FQNEAQ (reference sequence). The CDR3 sequence is 17 residues long. With 2 bases removed from V and 0 bases from J, the gap between germline ends came to 13 bases. This CDR3 reads CASSLHAGIATNEKLFF. CDR3 coding DNA: TGTGCCAGCAGCTTACATGCAGGGATAGCAACTAATGAAAAACTGTTTTTT.

The chain links TRBV5-8 to TRBJ2-3, with TRBD2 as a possible D gene (5 bases). The V and J ends lost 4 bases and 1 base respectively, with 10 bases between them. The V gene's germline CDR1 is SGHTS and CDR2 YDEGEE. The CDR3 is made up of 14 amino acids. CDR3 bases: TGTGCCAGCAGCACGGGGATCGGCACAGATACGCAGTATTTT. Translating gives CASSTGIGTDTQYF.

The V and J genes are TRBV4-2 and TRBJ2-7, with D perhaps matching TRBD1 (6 bases). Germline-derived CDR1 and CDR2 are LGHNA and YNFKEQ. CDR3 length: 13 residues. V was pared by 5 bases and J by 1 base, with 9 bases between. CDR3 nucleotide sequence: TGTGCCAGCAGCGGACAGAGATCCTACGAGCAGTACTTC. It yields the protein CASSGQRSYEQYF.

J is TRBJ2-7 and V is TRBV11-2; D ambiguous. V lost 8 bases to trimming and J lost 3 bases, with 14 bases between them. The germline gives CDR1 SGHAT, CDR2 FQNNGV. The CDR3 is made up of 13 amino acids. The CDR3 nucleotides read TGTGCCAGCGGAAGTTCCGGCAGCTACGAGCAGTACTTC. Translated: CASGSSGSYEQYF.

V is TRBV29-1 and J is TRBJ2-3, with D perhaps matching TRBD2 (6 bases). V gave up 1 base and J gave up 0 bases, with 14 bases separating them. The CDR3 is 16 residues long. Germline CDR1 and CDR2: SQVTM and ANQGSEA. CDR3: CSVEGARGASTDTQYF. The CDR3 nucleotides read TGCAGCGTTGAAGGCGCGCGGGGAGCTAGCACAGATACGCAGTATTTT.

This clone was seen only a few times. The V call is TRBV5-1, the J call TRBJ1-2, with D perhaps matching TRBD1 (6 bases). V was pared by 0 bases and J by 5 bases, with 11 bases between. Per germline, CDR1 SGHRS and CDR2 YFSETQ. This CDR3 is built from 14 residues. The CDR3 DNA sequence: TGCGCCAGCAGCTTGGACAGGGATCCTTATGGCTACACCTTC. This codes for CASSLDRDPYGYTF.

This chain joins TRBV5-1 and TRBJ2-7; TRBD1 agrees at 12 bases. Germline V gene lookup returns CDR1 SGHRS and CDR2 YFSETQ. The CDR3 is 15 amino acids. V was pared by 3 bases and J by 6 bases, with 7 bases of the junction left unmatched. CDR3 nucleotide sequence: TGCGCCAGCAGCTGGGGGACAGGGGGCCCCTCCGAGCAGTACTTC. It specifies CASSWGTGGPSEQYF.

The CDR3 reads CASSALWPSSYNSPLHF. The DNA of the CDR3 is TGTGCCAGCTCAGCTTTATGGCCAAGCTCCTATAATTCACCCCTCCACTTT. This chain uses TRBV18 with TRBJ1-6; D ambiguous. Germline-derived CDR1 and CDR2 are KGHSH and LQKENI. With 5 bases removed from V and 0 bases from J, the gap between germline ends came to 14 bases. This CDR3 spans 17 amino acids.

This chain links TRBV27 with TRBJ1-1; D not resolved. The CDR3 loop spans 16 amino acids. Germline V gives CDR1 MNHEY, CDR2 SMNVEV (reference sequence). Trimming took 5 bases from V and 0 from J, leaving 16 bases between them. The CDR3 here is CASSPYTVFMNTEAFF. Here the CDR3 DNA reads TGTGCCAGCAGTCCGTACACGGTCTTCATGAACACTGAAGCTTTCTTT.

The chain employs TRBV7-2 and TRBJ1-1, with a possible D match to TRBD1 (5 bases). V lost 0 bases to trimming and J lost 1 base, with 6 bases between them. The V gene's germline CDR1 is SGHTA and CDR2 FQGNSA. The CDR3 contains 14 residues. CDR3 in DNA: TGTGCCAGCAGCTTAGCGGGACGGAACACTGAAGCTTTCTTT. Translation: CASSLAGRNTEAFF.

This chain uses TRBV6-1 with TRBJ1-2; 10 positions agree with TRBD1. The length of the CDR3 is 14 residues. Germline V gene lookup returns CDR1 MNHNS and CDR2 SASEGT. V was pared by 8 bases and J by 5 bases, with 8 bases of the junction left unmatched. The chain's CDR3 is CASWDRGRSYGYTF. The CDR3 region has the DNA TGTGCCAGCTGGGACAGGGGCCGATCTTATGGCTACACCTTC.

The chain joins TRBV7-8 to TRBJ1-6, with TRBD1 identical over 7 bases. Germline CDR1 reads SGHVS; CDR2 reads FQNEAQ. V lost 7 bases to trimming and J lost 9 bases; unmatched junction nucleotides: 12. This CDR3 has 15 amino acids. The CDR3: CASTSDRQGSSPLHF. CDR3 nucleotide sequence: TGTGCCAGCACCTCGGACAGGCAGGGTTCTTCACCCCTCCACTTT. Drawing the rest from reference TRBV7-8 and TRBJ1-6, the complete variable domain is GAGVSQSPRYKVAKRGQDVALRCDPISGHVSLFWYQQALGQGPEFLTYFQNEAQLDKSGLPSDRFFAERPEGSVSTLKIQRTQQEDSAVYLCASTSDRQGSSPLHFGNGTRLTVT.

About this clone: The junction shows a germline mismatch at one end, possibly a read error. The V and J genes are TRBV6-5 and TRBJ1-5, with D possibly being TRBD1 (5 bases). The CDR3 is 13 amino acids. The germline gives CDR1 MNHEY, CDR2 SVGAGI. The CDR3 loop is CASRPWGNRPQHF. The CDR3 nucleotides are TGTGCCTCTAGACCGTGGGGCAATCGGCCCCAGCATTTT.

The chain carries TRBV6-1 and TRBJ1-2, with D unclear. The CDR3 runs 12 residues. Germline values: CDR1 MNHNS, CDR2 SASEGT. V gave up 4 bases and J gave up 2 bases, with 5 bases separating them. The CDR3 DNA reads TGTGCCAGCAGTGGGGAAAACTATGGCTACACCTTC. Translated, it gives CASSGENYGYTF.